Presented here are 10 T cell receptor beta chains from one specimen sequenced in a study of Tregs in tolerant kidney transplant recipients. Related graft donors supplied nonmyeloablative bone marrow transplants, and mixed chimerism was transient. Here immunoSEQ multiplex PCR was the method, and the copy in TCRdb shows in-frame clones only, minus some. This repertoire shows about 90,000 clones, 80% to 95% found once; its top ten account for 1.5% to 2%. The sequencing here drew on CD4+ T cells from blood (PBMCs), taken 12 months after the transplant. The receptor set was obtained from a human patient who received a combined kidney and bone marrow transplant. T cells may partly derive from the graft donor.

The chain combines TRBV6-1 with TRBJ1-2; possible D gene TRBD1, 6 bases. Trimming pared 6 bases from V and 8 bases from J, leaving 16 bases between. This CDR3 is 13 amino acids long. Germline CDR1 is MNHNS and CDR2 is SASEGT. This CDR3 is CASRESQGHGYTF. The CDR3 DNA sequence: TGTGCCAGCAGGGAATCACAGGGTCACGGCTACACCTTC.

The chain carries TRBV29-1 and TRBJ2-3, with a tentative D call TRBD1 (6 bases). This CDR3 contains 13 residues. Germline lookup yields CDR1 SQVTM and CDR2 ANQGSEA. Trimming took 6 bases from V and 2 from J, leaving 12 bases between them. The CDR3 region is CSVAQGPTDTQYF. CDR3 DNA: TGCAGCGTAGCACAGGGTCCCACAGATACGCAGTATTTT.

V usage is TRBV11-2 and J usage is TRBJ2-1; 8 nucleotides agree with TRBD2. Looked up from germline, CDR1 is SGHAT and CDR2 is FQNNGV. The CDR3 totals 15 residues. J lost 6 bases, V lost 1 base, and 5 bases had no gene match. The CDR3 DNA sequence: TGTGCCAGCAGCTTAGTGACTAGCGCGCCCAATGAGCAGTTCTTC. Amino acid sequence: CASSLVTSAPNEQFF. Using reference TRBV11-2 and TRBJ2-1 for the parts outside the CDR3, the full variable domain is EAGVAQSPRYKIIEKRQSVAFWCNPISGHATLYWYQQILGQGPKLLIQFQNNGVVDDSQLPKDRFSAERLKGVDSTLKIQPAKLEDSAVYLCASSLVTSAPNEQFFGPGTRLTVL.

The gene calls are TRBV6-4 and TRBJ2-5, with 7 positions matching TRBD1. The J call is doubtful: the DNA matches TRBJ2-7 better. Per the germline V gene, CDR1 is MRHNA and CDR2 is SNTAGT. CDR3 length: 11 residues. Written as DNA, the CDR3 is TGTGCCAGGGGGACAGTTGACGAGCAGTACTTC. This translates into CARGTVDEQYF.

This chain joins TRBV7-2 and TRBJ1-4; 10 bases match TRBD1. Losses at the gene ends were 5 bases for V and 7 bases for J; bases not matched to a gene: 16. The CDR3 loop spans 18 amino acids. Germline CDR1 reads SGHTA; CDR2 reads FQGNSA. CDR3: CASSQTGTGDTSSEKLFF. The CDR3, as DNA: TGTGCCAGCAGCCAAACCGGGACAGGGGATACGAGTAGTGAAAAACTGTTTTTT. The variable domain in full, with the rest retrieved from reference TRBV7-2 and TRBJ1-4, is GAGVSQSPSNKVTEKGKDVELRCDPISGHTALYWYRQSLGQGLEFLIYFQGNSAPDKSGLPSDRFSAERTGGSVSTLTIQRTQQEDSAVYLCASSQTGTGDTSSEKLFFGSGTQLSVL.

The genes are TRBV2 and TRBJ2-7; TRBD2 matches at 7 bases. V lost 7 bases to trimming and J lost 6 bases; unmatched junction nucleotides: 15. Germline assignment: CDR1 SNHLY and CDR2 FYNNEI. This CDR3 contains 15 residues. DNA of the CDR3: TGTGCCAGCACGCTCCTAGCGGCGGAGAAAGGCGAGCAGTACTTC. As protein: CASTLLAAEKGEQYF. The full variable domain, completed using reference TRBV2 and TRBJ2-7, is EPEVTQTPSHQVTQMGQEVILRCVPISNHLYFYWYRQILGQKVEFLVSFYNNEISEKSEIFDDQFSVERPDGSNFTLKIRSTKLEDSAMYFCASTLLAAEKGEQYFGPGTRLTVT.

The genes are TRBV6-5 and TRBJ2-7, with D possibly TRBD2 on 5 matching bases. The CDR3 has 15 amino acids. Per the germline V gene, CDR1 is MNHEY and CDR2 is SVGAGI. Trimming took off 6 bases at V and 3 bases at J, with 18 bases between the two ends. The CDR3: CASSIGPTDYYEQYF. The CDR3 DNA reads as TGTGCCAGCAGCATAGGCCCTACAGACTACTACGAGCAGTACTTC.

The chain joins TRBV7-9 to TRBJ2-7, with unresolved D. CDR3 length: 11 amino acids. Germline V gene data show CDR1 as SEHNR and CDR2 as FQNEAQ (reference sequence). Between the trimmed V and J ends, which lost 2 bases and 5 bases, there was a span of 4 bases. The CDR3 nucleotides read TGTGCCAGCAGCTTATTAAACGAGCAGTACTTC. Amino acids: CASSLLNEQYF.

The chain combines TRBV28 with TRBJ2-7; D is unresolved. The CDR3 runs to 11 residues. Germline V lookup: CDR1 MDHEN, CDR2 SYDVKM. Trimming pared 8 bases from V and 3 bases from J, leaving 8 bases between. The CDR3 DNA follows: TGTGCCAGCGGGTCGGGCTACGAGCAGTACTTC. Translated, it gives CASGSGYEQYF.

The chain carries TRBV5-1 and TRBJ1-2; 10 bases align to TRBD1. Germline V gene lookup returns CDR1 SGHRS and CDR2 YFSETQ. V lost 4 bases and J lost 6; bases outside the gene matches: 9. CDR3 length: 15 amino acids. DNA for the CDR3: TGCGCCAGCAGCGTGTACCGGGACAGGGGACATGGCTACACCTTC. This translates into CASSVYRDRGHGYTF.